The next 14 T cell receptor beta chains were all read from a single sample in a study of response to subunit inactivated influenza vaccine. TCRdb recomputed calls from the RT-PCR reads with MiXCR, one row per CDR3 protein. The sample has about 500,000 distinct CDR3 sequences, under 15% seen once. The material sequenced was PBMCs from blood, taken roughly 48 days after vaccination. These receptors came from a man aged 50-60 years who received an inactivated influenza vaccine.

The V gene is TRBV5-1, the J gene TRBJ2-5; possibly TRBD1 for D (6 bases). CDR1 and CDR2 (germline): SGHRS, YFSETQ. The CDR3 loop spans 14 amino acids. V was trimmed by 0 bases and J by 5 bases, leaving 11 bases between them. The CDR3 DNA follows: TGCGCCAGCAGCTTGGAAGGGGGTCTGGAGACCCAGTACTTC. Encoded protein: CASSLEGGLETQYF.

The rearrangement uses TRBV20-1 and TRBJ1-5; D is possibly TRBD1 (5 bases). Germline CDR1 and CDR2: DFQATT and SNEGSKA (reference sequence). V lost 3 bases and J 3 bases, leaving 12 bases between the germline ends. The CDR3 is 14 residues long. Here the CDR3 reads CSASETANNQPQHF. In DNA, the CDR3 is TGCAGTGCTAGCGAGACAGCTAACAATCAGCCCCAGCATTTT.

This clonotype came up a few times. The CDR3 loop reads CATSDFPAGEDTGELFF. The DNA of the CDR3 is TGTGCCACCAGTGATTTCCCAGCGGGAGAGGACACCGGGGAGCTGTTTTTT. J is TRBJ2-2 and V is TRBV24-1, with 8 bases identical to TRBD2. With 1 base clipped from V and 3 bases from J, the junction kept 6 bases outside the gene matches. Germline CDR1 is KGHDR and CDR2 is SFDVKD. The CDR3 runs 17 residues.

This clonotype is a singleton in its sample. The junction and the germline gene differ at one end; a read error may be behind it. The chain combines TRBV29-1 with TRBJ2-6; 8 nucleotides match TRBD1. CDR3 length equals 16 residues. Germline V gives CDR1 SQVTM, CDR2 ANQGSEA. The chain's CDR3 is CSVAGQGQSGAKVLTF. As DNA, the CDR3 is TGCAGCGTTGCAGGACAGGGACAGTCTGGGGCCAAAGTCCTGACTTTC.

This clonotype occurred many times. The V call is TRBV18, the J call TRBJ2-1; the D gene is possibly TRBD2 (6 bases). The CDR3 sequence is 15 residues long. V lost 1 base, J lost 2 bases, and 9 bases lay in between. Per the germline V gene, CDR1 is KGHSH and CDR2 is LQKENI. The CDR3 here is CASSPRREAYNEQFF. CDR3 bases: TGTGCCAGCTCACCACGCAGGGAGGCCTACAATGAGCAGTTCTTC.

In this sample, this clonotype turned up a few times. This chain connects TRBV20-1 to TRBJ2-2; D remains ambiguous. Per germline, CDR1 DFQATT and CDR2 SNEGSKA (reference sequence). V was pared by 0 bases and J by 1 base, with 9 bases between. The CDR3 totals 15 residues. Here the CDR3 DNA reads TGCAGTGCTAGAGATCGGAAGTTGAACACCGGGGAGCTGTTTTTT. It specifies CSARDRKLNTGELFF.

This clonotype was detected ten times or more. This chain links TRBV15 with TRBJ2-4; 7 bases map to TRBD2. V was pared by 3 bases and J by 3 bases, with 20 bases of the junction left unmatched. The CDR3 is 20 residues long. Germline CDR1 reads LNHNV; CDR2 reads YYDKDF (reference sequence). The CDR3 loop is CATSSLPLAGFVLGKNIQYF. The CDR3 DNA follows: TGTGCCACCAGCAGTTTGCCATTAGCGGGCTTTGTGTTGGGCAAAAACATTCAGTACTTC.

This clonotype appeared a few times. The chain has TRBV12-3 or TRBV12-4 and TRBJ1-2; no definite D call. CDR3 length: 15 amino acids. The V end was cut by 3 bases, the J end by 4 bases, with 15 bases between. The CDR3 here is CASSFERGKGYGYTF. The CDR3 DNA follows: TGTGCCAGCAGTTTTGAACGGGGAAAAGGCTATGGCTACACCTTC.

This clonotype appeared many times. This sequence joins TRBV12-3 or TRBV12-4 and TRBJ2-2, with D possibly TRBD2 on 6 matching bases. The V gene lost 10 bases and the J gene lost 6 bases, with 18 bases spanning the gap. The CDR3 loop spans 14 amino acids. CDR3 region: CATTGGMSSGELFF. DNA of the CDR3: TGTGCCACGACCGGGGGAATGTCTTCCGGGGAGCTGTTTTTT.

Ten or more counts support this clonotype. The chain is built from TRBV7-9 and TRBJ2-7; 8 bases fit TRBD1. Germline CDR1 reads SEHNR; CDR2 reads FQNEAQ (reference sequence). The length of the CDR3 is 14 residues. V gave up 5 bases and J gave up 2 bases; unmatched junction bases: 5. The CDR3 reads CASSRTGGPYEQYF. The CDR3 coding sequence is TGTGCCAGCAGCCGCACAGGGGGTCCCTACGAGCAGTACTTC.

This clonotype was recorded at least ten times. The chain employs TRBV11-1 and TRBJ2-3; D remains unclear. Trimming pared 5 bases from V and 6 bases from J, leaving 21 bases between. The CDR3 totals 16 residues. In germline, CDR1 is SGHAT, CDR2 FQDESV (reference sequence). CDR3 sequence reads: CASSLERIVAPDTQYF. CDR3 DNA sequence: TGTGCCAGCAGCCTGGAGCGAATCGTCGCCCCGGATACGCAGTATTTT.

The chain joins TRBV29-1 to TRBJ2-5; 12 nucleotides line up with TRBD1. CDR3 length: 16 amino acids. The V gene's germline CDR1 is SQVTM and CDR2 ANQGSEA. Losses at the gene ends were 7 bases for V and 7 bases for J; bases not matched to a gene: 16. The DNA of the CDR3 is TGCAGCGCAATGACCTCGGGACAGGGGGCGTTTGGGACCCAGTACTTC. Protein sequence: CSAMTSGQGAFGTQYF.

This clonotype has a handful of counts. The chain uses TRBV7-9 and TRBJ2-5; the match to TRBD1 covers 8 bases. From germline, CDR1 is SEHNR and CDR2 FQNEAQ (reference sequence). The CDR3 is 14 residues long. Trimming at V came to 5 bases and at J to 5 bases, leaving 7 bases not matched to a gene. The CDR3 DNA follows: TGTGCCAGCAGCCGGACAGGGTTGGAGGAGACCCAGTACTTC. Translating it yields CASSRTGLEETQYF.

This clonotype was seen a few times. J is TRBJ1-2 and V is TRBV28, with D possibly being TRBD1 (6 bases). The CDR3 is 15 amino acids. Trimming pared 3 bases from V and 0 bases from J, leaving 11 bases between. Germline loops: CDR1 MDHEN, CDR2 SYDVKM. The CDR3 loop reads CASSFWGQTNYGYTF. Here the CDR3 DNA reads TGTGCCAGCAGTTTTTGGGGGCAGACTAACTATGGCTACACCTTC.